Shown below are 4 T cell receptor beta chains from a single sample sequenced in a study of blood T cells in healthy people across ages. Primed by a sample-barcoded 5' primer and a J-beta primer mix, a second PCR proceeded for roughly 7 to 11 cycles. A single record per CDR3 protein comes from TCRdb applying MiXCR to the 5' RACE reads. The sample shows about 800,000 distinct CDR3 sequences, more than 45% of them seen only once. The sample consisted of blood. All receptors derive from a man aged 25 to 40 in good health.

The table lists this clonotype with a count of one. V and J are TRBV20-1 and TRBJ2-7; maybe TRBD2 (6 bases). There are 14 residues in the CDR3. V lost 4 bases and J lost 2, with 15 bases in between. Germline V gene sequence: CDR1 DFQATT, CDR2 SNEGSKA (reference sequence). The CDR3 reads CSATIGGTPYEQYF. CDR3 in DNA: TGCAGTGCTACAATAGGAGGGACCCCCTACGAGCAGTACTTC.

The V and J genes are TRBV6-2 or TRBV6-3 and TRBJ2-5, with a weak D call TRBD2 (6 bases). The CDR3 has 13 residues. Trimming took 5 bases from V and 7 from J, leaving 14 bases between them. Germline V gene lookup returns CDR1 MNHEY and CDR2 SVGEGT. The CDR3 loop is CASSPGVRVTQYF. The DNA of the CDR3 is TGTGCCAGCAGTCCGGGGGTACGTGTGACCCAGTACTTC.

V is TRBV7-8 and J is TRBJ2-3; D call uncertain. This CDR3 comprises 14 residues. The germline V gene has CDR1 SGHVS and CDR2 FQNEAQ. V was shortened by 7 bases and J by 5 bases, with 16 bases between the two germline ends. The CDR3 sequence: CASTHDPKGDTQYF. As DNA, the CDR3 is TGTGCCAGCACCCACGACCCGAAGGGAGATACGCAGTATTTT. Based on the CDR3 plus reference TRBV7-8 and TRBJ2-3, the full variable domain is GAGVSQSPRYKVAKRGQDVALRCDPISGHVSLFWYQQALGQGPEFLTYFQNEAQLDKSGLPSDRFFAERPEGSVSTLKIQRTQQEDSAVYLCASTHDPKGDTQYFGPGTRLTVL.

This clonotype was detected only a few times. The J gene is TRBJ2-5, the V gene TRBV29-1; 7 bases are a match to TRBD1. The J call may be in error: the DNA end matches TRBJ2-7 better. The germline V gene has CDR1 SQVTM and CDR2 ANQGSEA. The CDR3 is made up of 16 amino acids. The CDR3 sequence is CSVEGGQVGRDYEQYF. CDR3 DNA: TGCAGCGTTGAAGGAGGACAGGTTGGAAGGGATTACGAGCAGTACTTC.